This T cell receptor (beta chain) was recovered during a study of T-cell reconstitution after alpha-beta-depleted transplantation in children (TCRdb year 2016). A note on the overall study: Using TCR repertoire profiling, the study followed T-cell immune reconstitution in a quantitative way in children after TCRalphabeta/CD19-depleted allogeneic hematopoietic cell transplantation.

The library was made by PCR. Sequenced using an Illumina HiSeq 2500. Molecular barcoding was employed in the preparation of TCR libraries, with unique molecular identifiers being used to normalize TCRbeta repertoire quantification. TCRdb redid the processing of the public reads, applying fastp at Q25 and MiXCR, and retained in-frame beta chains. Here each entry gathers all rows of one CDR3 protein and keeps the most common genes and DNA. Counted in this sample were 150,000 to 200,000 distinct CDR3 sequences; 6.3% of them appeared once. The ten biggest clones cover about 4.3% of the sample. Overall study results and their limits: The apparently early alphabetaT-cell count recovery about two months after transplant was reportedly dependent on only several hundred rapidly expanded clones derived from non-depleted graft cells. In some patients, high TCRbeta diversity at day 60 was attributed to recipient T cells and intrathymic progenitors that had survived conditioning. The frequencies of hyperexpanded clones fell over the following months, and after one year, T-cell counts and TCRbeta diversity were mostly attributed to newly produced T cells.

V was cut back by 3 bases and J by 4 bases, leaving a gap of 22 bases between them. The CDR3 sequence holds 17 residues, the cysteine and phenylalanine included. Solely the CDR3 DNA is kept, with 51 bases framed from the first base. CDR1 and CDR2 are read off the germline V gene (reference sequence) as DFQATT and SNEGSKA. Many counts were recorded for this clonotype. What antigen it recognizes has not been identified. Per-base quality was not reported, and no clone a single base away is much larger than it. The sample's treatment or condition label is to be understood as: allogeneic hematopoietic cell transplantation with graft depleted of TCRalphabeta T cells and CD19 B cells. Transplant recipients were children who received TCRalphabeta/CD19-depleted allogeneic hematopoietic cell grafts.

The sequence was collected from a girl under three years old with combined immunodeficiency, due to receive a stem cell transplant. The chain is made from TRBV20-1 and TRBJ2-1; there is no confident call for the D gene. The sample in question was PBMCs, obtained before TCRalphabeta/CD19-depleted stem cell transplant. The CDR3 reads as follows: CSASFFGVLERYNEQFF. At the DNA level, the sequence is TGCAGTGCTAGTTTTTTTGGCGTGCTGGAAAGATACAATGAGCAGTTCTTC.